This TCR beta chain was identified during a study of OX40 agonist ivuxolimab in advanced cancers. Study overall: Participants, 70% to 90% male, averaged roughly 60 years of age, ranging from roughly 20 to 85. Earlier anti-PD-1, anti-PD-L1 or anti-CTLA-4 therapy was permitted; about 38% had received some. General study results and limits: Nonresponders, in some cases, also had low normalized T-cell clonal expansion.

Patients who had autoimmune disease history or got systemic immunosuppression were left out. Comment on this clone: Its specificity is unknown.

Method: immunoSEQ multiplex PCR; TCRdb's copy keeps in-frame clones and lacks some. Among 13,000 or so clones listed, about 81% were seen once. CDR1 and CDR2 from the germline V gene are MNHEY and SMNVEV (reference sequence). V gave up 3 bases and J gave up 5 bases; unmatched junction bases: 1. The CDR3 extends over 14 amino acids. The TCR comes from an adult with an advanced solid tumor such as melanoma, head and neck, liver or kidney cancer. J is TRBJ2-3 and V is TRBV27, with TRBD2 matching 11 bases. Sequences were derived from CD4+ or CD8+ T cells sorted from blood, sampled in a trial of the OX40 agonist ivuxolimab. This CDR3 is CASSFGTSGDTQYF. Here the CDR3 DNA reads TGTGCCAGCAGTTTCGGGACTAGCGGAGATACGCAGTATTTT.